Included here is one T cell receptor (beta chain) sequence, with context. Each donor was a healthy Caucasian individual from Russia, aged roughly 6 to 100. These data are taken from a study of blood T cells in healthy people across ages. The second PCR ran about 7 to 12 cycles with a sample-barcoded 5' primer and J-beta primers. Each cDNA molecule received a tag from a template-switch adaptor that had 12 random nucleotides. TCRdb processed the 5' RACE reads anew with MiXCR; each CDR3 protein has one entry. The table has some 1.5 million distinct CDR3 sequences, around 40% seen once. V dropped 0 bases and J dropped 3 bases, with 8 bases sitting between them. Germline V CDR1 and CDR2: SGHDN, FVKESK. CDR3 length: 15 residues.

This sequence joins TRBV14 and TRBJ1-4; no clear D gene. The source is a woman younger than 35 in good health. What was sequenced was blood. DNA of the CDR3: TGTGCCAGCAGCCAAGAAACAGACCCTAATGAAAAACTGTTTTTT. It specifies CASSQETDPNEKLFF.